The text below deals with one T cell receptor (beta chain). What it binds is not known. The sample originates from a study of shared clonotypes between healthy human individuals. Study details: Donor ages ranged 18 to 49 years: a couple of women, three men. Study-wide results and caveats: Clonotype sharing levels among donors were expected to vary with sequencing depth.

There are 15 residues in the CDR3. V lost 5 bases and J 5 bases, leaving 16 bases between the germline ends. The germline V gene has CDR1 MDHEN and CDR2 SYDVKM. Into CD45RA+ naive and CD45RA-negative memory subsets, the CD4+ cells were split. Researchers divided each subset's genomic DNA evenly across several immunoSEQ plates. Profiling relied on immunoSEQ multiplex PCR, and the TCRdb table lists in-frame clones only, not all of them. The data contain around 2.5 million clones, more than 85% of them seen just once; the ten biggest clones take up more than 0.35%. This sequence originates from a man between 18 and 29 years old in good health. Some clones in this sample may be carry-over from other donors' samples. The sample was naive CD4+ T cells from PBMCs. Subset here: CD45RA+ positively selected. J is TRBJ2-1 and V is TRBV28; either TRBD1 or TRBD2 may supply D (5 bases each). The CDR3 DNA is TGTGCCAGCAGTCTCCGGGGCTATGGCCACAATGAGCAGTTCTTC. Its translation is CASSLRGYGHNEQFF. Drawing the rest from reference TRBV28 and TRBJ2-1, the complete variable domain is DVKVTQSSRYLVKRTGEKVFLECVQDMDHENMFWYRQDPGLGLRLIYFSYDVKMKEKGDIPEGYSVSREKKERFSLILESASTNQTSMYLCASSLRGYGHNEQFFGPGTRLTVL.